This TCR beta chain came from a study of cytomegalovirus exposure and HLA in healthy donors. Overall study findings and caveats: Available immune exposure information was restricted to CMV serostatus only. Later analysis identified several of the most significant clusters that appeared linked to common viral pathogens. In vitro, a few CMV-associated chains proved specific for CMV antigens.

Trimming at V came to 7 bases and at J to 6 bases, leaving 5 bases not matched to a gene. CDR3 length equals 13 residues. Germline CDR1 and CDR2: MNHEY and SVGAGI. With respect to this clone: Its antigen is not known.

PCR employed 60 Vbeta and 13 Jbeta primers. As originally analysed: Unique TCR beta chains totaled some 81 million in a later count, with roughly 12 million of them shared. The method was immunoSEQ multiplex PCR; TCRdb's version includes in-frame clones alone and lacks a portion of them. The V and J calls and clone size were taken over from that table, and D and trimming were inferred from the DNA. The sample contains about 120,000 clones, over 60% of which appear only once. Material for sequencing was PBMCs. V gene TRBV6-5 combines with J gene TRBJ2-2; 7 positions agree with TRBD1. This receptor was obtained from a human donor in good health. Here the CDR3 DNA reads TGTGCCAGCACAGGGGGAGTACCCGGGGAGCTGTTTTTT. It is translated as CASTGGVPGELFF.